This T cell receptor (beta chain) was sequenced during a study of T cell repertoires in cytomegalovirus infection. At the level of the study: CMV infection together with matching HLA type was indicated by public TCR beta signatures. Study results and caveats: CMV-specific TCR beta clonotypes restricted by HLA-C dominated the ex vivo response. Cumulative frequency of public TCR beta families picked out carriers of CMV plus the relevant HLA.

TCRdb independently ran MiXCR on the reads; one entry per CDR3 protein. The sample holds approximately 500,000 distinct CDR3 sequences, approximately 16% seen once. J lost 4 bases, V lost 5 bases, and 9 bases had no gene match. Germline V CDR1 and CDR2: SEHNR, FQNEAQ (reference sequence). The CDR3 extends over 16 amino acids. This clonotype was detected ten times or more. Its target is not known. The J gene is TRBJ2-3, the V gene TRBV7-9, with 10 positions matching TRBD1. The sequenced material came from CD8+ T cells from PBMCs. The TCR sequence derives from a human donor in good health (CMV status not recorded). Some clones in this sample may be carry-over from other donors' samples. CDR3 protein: CASSPRDRGTADTQYF. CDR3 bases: TGTGCCAGCAGCCCCCGGGACAGGGGAACCGCAGATACGCAGTATTTT.